This T cell receptor (beta chain) comes out of a study of T cells in Graves' hyperthyroidism and ophthalmopathy. The study, taken as a whole, reports: Researchers found most expanded thyroid clonotypes above 0.001 in blood as well. By a 13 V-J model, ophthalmopathy was set apart from stable hyperthyroidism.

Worth noting for this clonotype: What it binds is unknown.

Regions amplified from RNA transcripts were the TCR beta CDR3 regions. The study used the HTBI primer set for a first-round RT-PCR of the TCR CDR3. TCRdb used MiXCR to reprocess the multiplex PCR reads, holding one entry per CDR3 protein. The sample lists more than 500,000 distinct CDR3 sequences, roughly 45% occurring once. Clinical symptoms, serum thyroxine and TRAb, thyroid ultrasound and orbital computed tomography were used for the diagnoses. The CDR3 is 12 amino acids. Trimming took 5 bases from V and 7 from J; bases not matched to a gene: 7. Germline CDR1 is DFQATT and CDR2 is SNEGSKA (reference sequence).

Source material: peripheral blood or thyroid tissue (not recorded which). J is TRBJ2-5 and V is TRBV20-1, with 7 bases identical to TRBD2. The origin of this receptor is an adult woman with Graves' disease, either hyperthyroidism or ophthalmopathy (not recorded which). The DNA for the CDR3 is TGCAGTGCTCCTCGGACTAGTGCGACCCAGTACTTC. Its protein product is CSAPRTSATQYF.